These T cell receptor beta chains were read from a single sample in a study of T cell changes during pregnancy in multiple sclerosis. Sequencing was performed with immunoSEQ multiplex PCR; in TCRdb, only in-frame clones are kept and a portion is missing. The sample holds tens of thousands of clones, nearly 95% seen once. Here the sequenced sample was CD4+ T cells from peripheral blood mononuclear cells, taken in the second trimester of pregnancy. The source of these receptors is a female donor with multiple sclerosis, enrolled in a pregnancy study. Each CDR3 is given with its conserved first and last residue. Fields, in order: V gene, D gene, J gene, clone size, CDR3 protein, CDR3 DNA. D genes are given only for firm matches. Rows give clone size only sometimes, using once, few, many, or a class for an expanded clone.

TRBV7-2	TRBD2	TRBJ2-3	NA	CASSLDSGGDPSTDTQYF	TGTGCCAGCAGCTTAGATAGCGGGGGGGACCCTAGCACAGATACGCAGTATTTT
TRBV14	NA	TRBJ2-5	once	CASSHPPRETQYF	TGTGCCAGCAGCCACCCGCCCCGGGAGACCCAGTACTTC
TRBV2	TRBD2	TRBJ2-3	NA	CASKGTSGSTDTQYF	TGTGCCTCCAAGGGGACTAGCGGGAGCACAGATACGCAGTATTTT
TRBV14	NA	TRBJ1-3	NA	CASSHSGQQYF	TGTGCCAGCAGCCATTCGGGACAACAATATTTT
TRBV5-4	NA	TRBJ2-1	NA	CASSLRQALGNEQFF	TGTGCCAGCAGCCTCAGACAGGCCCTGGGGAATGAGCAGTTCTTC
TRBV19	TRBD1	TRBJ2-7	NA	CASSNNAGTGLGEQYF	TGTGCCAGTAGTAACAACGCCGGGACAGGGTTGGGCGAGCAGTACTTC
TRBV6-5	NA	TRBJ1-5	NA	CASSRGGPSNQPQHF	TGTGCCAGCAGTCGAGGCGGGCCGAGCAATCAGCCCCAGCATTTT
TRBV6-5	NA	TRBJ2-7	NA	CASSYLDEQYF	TGTGCCAGCAGTTACCTTGACGAGCAGTACTTC
TRBV7-9	TRBD1	TRBJ2-2	NA	CASSLIGGAAYKNTGELFF	TGTGCCAGCAGCCTCATAGGGGGCGCGGCTTACAAGAACACCGGGGAGCTGTTTTTT
TRBV10-3	NA	TRBJ1-2	NA	CAISEGVRVEGYTF	TGTGCCATCAGTGAGGGTGTGAGGGTGGAGGGCTACACCTTC
TRBV6-1	TRBD1	TRBJ2-2	NA	CASSELQGEAGELFF	TGTGCCAGCAGTGAACTACAGGGGGAGGCCGGGGAGCTGTTTTTT
TRBV5-5	NA	TRBJ2-7	NA	CASSSFSLSEQYF	TGTGCCAGCAGCTCATTCTCGCTATCCGAGCAGTACTTC
TRBV10-3	NA	TRBJ2-7	NA	CAISPARETYEQYF	TGTGCCATCAGCCCGGCCAGGGAAACCTACGAGCAGTACTTC
TRBV6-1	TRBD1	TRBJ1-2	NA	CASSVDRGYGYTF	TGTGCCAGCAGCGTCGACAGGGGGTATGGCTACACCTTC
TRBV5-8	NA	TRBJ1-5	NA	CASSLGGLTGNQPQHF	TGTGCCAGCAGCTTGGGTGGTTTGACAGGCAATCAGCCCCAGCATTTT
TRBV5-1	NA	TRBJ2-1	once	CASALEGEQFF	TGCGCCAGCGCTTTGGAGGGTGAGCAGTTCTTC
TRBV5-1	NA	TRBJ1-1	NA	CASSLLKGSTEAFF	TGCGCCAGCAGCTTGTTGAAGGGGTCCACTGAAGCTTTCTTT
TRBV18	TRBD1	TRBJ2-5	NA	CASSPGTGVQETQYF	TGTGCCAGCTCTCCCGGGACAGGGGTCCAAGAGACCCAGTACTTC
TRBV6-6	TRBD1	TRBJ1-2	NA	CASHLPGQGYGYTF	TGTGCCAGCCACTTACCCGGACAGGGATATGGCTACACCTTC
TRBV18	NA	TRBJ1-2	NA	CASSPGTLDYGYTF	TGTGCCAGCTCACCAGGGACACTCGACTATGGCTACACCTTC
TRBV14	TRBD1	TRBJ2-2	NA	CASSQASGTGVTGELFF	TGTGCCAGCAGCCAAGCATCGGGGACAGGGGTCACCGGGGAGCTGTTTTTT
TRBV5-1	TRBD2	TRBJ2-1	once	CASSIGGSSYNEQFF	TGCGCCAGCAGCATCGGGGGGAGCTCCTACAATGAGCAGTTCTTC
TRBV5-4	TRBD1	TRBJ1-1	NA	CASSLDRGGAFF	TGTGCCAGCAGTCTCGACAGGGGAGGGGCTTTCTTT
TRBV25-1	TRBD1	TRBJ1-4	NA	CASSDQGRGTTNEKLFF	TGTGCCAGCAGTGATCAAGGCAGGGGGACAACTAATGAAAAACTGTTTTTT
TRBV2	TRBD1	TRBJ2-7	NA	CASSSSSDRDDPYEQYF	TGTGCCAGCAGTTCTTCCTCTGACAGGGACGATCCCTACGAGCAGTACTTC
TRBV7-8	NA	TRBJ1-1	NA	CASSSQKQATEAFF	TGTGCCAGCAGCTCCCAAAAGCAGGCTACTGAAGCTTTCTTT
TRBV5-6	NA	TRBJ1-2	medium-sized	CASSYGDTNYGYTF	TGTGCCAGCAGCTATGGCGACACAAACTATGGCTACACCTTC
TRBV19	NA	TRBJ1-2	NA	CASSTRQAGYTF	TGTGCCAGTAGTACTCGACAGGCTGGCTACACCTTC
TRBV13	TRBD1	TRBJ1-6	NA	CASSGGTGQSNSPLHF	TGTGCCAGCAGCGGCGGGACAGGTCAAAGCAATTCACCCCTCCACTTT
TRBV11-3	NA	TRBJ2-1	NA	CASSSDGSSYNEQFF	TGTGCCAGCAGCTCTGACGGGAGCTCCTACAATGAGCAGTTCTTC
TRBV27	TRBD2	TRBJ2-2	NA	CASSLSSGANTGELFF	TGTGCCAGCAGTTTATCTAGCGGGGCGAACACCGGGGAGCTGTTTTTT
TRBV18	NA	TRBJ1-1	NA	CASSLGGTENTEAFF	TGTGCCAGCTCCTTGGGGGGGACTGAAAACACTGAAGCTTTCTTT
TRBV5-1	TRBD2	TRBJ2-5	NA	CASSLGGLAGIQETQYF	TGCGCCAGCAGCTTGGGGGGACTAGCGGGGATCCAAGAGACCCAGTACTTC
TRBV7-8	TRBD2	TRBJ2-3	NA	CASSDSGGSTDTQYF	TGTGCCAGCAGCGACAGCGGGGGTAGCACAGATACGCAGTATTTT
TRBV19	NA	TRBJ1-4	NA	CASSIDRGEKLFF	TGTGCCAGTAGTATAGATCGCGGTGAAAAACTGTTTTTT
TRBV5-1	NA	TRBJ2-2	NA	CASSLGQGRGTGELFF	TGCGCCAGCAGCTTGGGTCAGGGCAGGGGAACCGGGGAGCTGTTTTTT
TRBV6-4	NA	TRBJ2-3	NA	CASSDSPFRADTQYF	TGTGCCAGCAGTGACAGCCCCTTCCGGGCAGATACGCAGTATTTT
TRBV5-8	NA	TRBJ1-3	NA	CASSNSGFGNTIYF	TGTGCCAGCAGTAACTCGGGATTTGGAAACACCATATATTTT
TRBV7-6	TRBD2	TRBJ2-3	NA	CASSLGGLQSDTQYF	TGTGCCAGCAGCTTAGGGGGACTACAATCGGATACGCAGTATTTT
TRBV11-2	NA	TRBJ2-7	NA	CASSSLPRVSSYEQYF	TGTGCCAGCAGCTCCCTCCCCCGGGTGAGCTCCTACGAGCAGTACTTC
TRBV6-5	NA	TRBJ2-5	NA	CASSYSGDETQYF	TGTGCCAGCAGTTACTCAGGAGACGAGACCCAGTACTTC
TRBV18	NA	TRBJ1-5	NA	CASSTGQTNQPQHF	TGTGCCAGCTCAACCGGACAGACCAATCAGCCCCAGCATTTT
TRBV25-1	NA	TRBJ2-5	NA	CASSEYRAQETQYF	TGTGCCAGCAGTGAATACAGGGCTCAAGAGACCCAGTACTTC
TRBV15	NA	TRBJ2-7	NA	CATSTRDSAYEQYF	TGTGCCACCAGCACGCGGGACAGTGCCTACGAGCAGTACTTC
TRBV19	NA	TRBJ1-4	NA	CASSIPPGLGEKLFF	TGTGCCAGTAGTATCCCGCCAGGGTTGGGTGAAAAACTGTTTTTT
TRBV29-1	NA	TRBJ1-4	NA	CSVGMGASQKLFF	TGCAGCGTTGGGATGGGGGCGAGTCAAAAACTGTTTTTT